A selection of T cell receptor beta chains follows, all from one sample in a study of glioma-infiltrating T cells after dendritic cell vaccination. This table comes from immunoSEQ multiplex PCR, and its TCRdb copy is limited to in-frame clones, with some not included. This sample yields some 78,000 clones, of which 85% are seen a single time; under 8.5% belongs to the top ten. The source was blood, collected after dendritic cell vaccination. The receptors were sampled from a human donor with glioblastoma. The CDR3 runs from the conserved cysteine through the conserved F or W. The order of the fields is V gene, J gene, CDR3 length, CDR3 protein.

V gene: TRBV14
J gene: TRBJ1-1
CDR3 length: 17
CDR3 protein: CASSPRTGAGANTEAFF

V gene: TRBV2
J gene: TRBJ2-1
CDR3 length: 13
CDR3 protein: CASRTGVYNEQFF

V gene: TRBV11-2
J gene: TRBJ1-6
CDR3 length: 16
CDR3 protein: CASSVGQGKANSPLHF

V gene: TRBV27
J gene: TRBJ1-2
CDR3 length: 15
CDR3 protein: CASRPRGGGNYGYTF

V gene: TRBV29-1
J gene: TRBJ1-1
CDR3 length: 14
CDR3 protein: CSLPGGTEWTEAFF

V gene: TRBV2
J gene: TRBJ1-4
CDR3 length: 16
CDR3 protein: CASSESRRQRGEKLFF

V gene: TRBV28
J gene: TRBJ2-1
CDR3 length: 15
CDR3 protein: CASKDGQEGYNEQFF

V gene: TRBV6-4
J gene: TRBJ2-1
CDR3 length: 16
CDR3 protein: CASSDSVTSGSNEQFF

V gene: TRBV28
J gene: TRBJ2-1
CDR3 length: 15
CDR3 protein: CASSLGGAEYNEQFF

V gene: TRBV28
J gene: TRBJ1-5
CDR3 length: 16
CDR3 protein: CASSPGGGGGNQPQHF

V gene: TRBV29-1
J gene: TRBJ1-2
CDR3 length: 13
CDR3 protein: CSVQGGPDYGYTF

V gene: TRBV28
J gene: TRBJ1-2
CDR3 length: 13
CDR3 protein: CASRLDSNYGYTF

V gene: TRBV29-1
J gene: TRBJ2-1
CDR3 length: 12
CDR3 protein: CSVSGSINEQFF

V gene: TRBV11-2
J gene: TRBJ2-7
CDR3 length: 12
CDR3 protein: CASSGQPYEQYF

V gene: TRBV13
J gene: TRBJ2-5
CDR3 length: 15
CDR3 protein: CASSFGTSGQETQYF

V gene: TRBV7-9
J gene: TRBJ2-7
CDR3 length: 17
CDR3 protein: CASSSTSGGAPRDEQYF

V gene: TRBV6-5
J gene: TRBJ2-1
CDR3 length: 16
CDR3 protein: CASSYQLAGGSHEQFF

V gene: TRBV19
J gene: TRBJ2-3
CDR3 length: 14
CDR3 protein: CASSMAHGRDTQYF

V gene: TRBV6-5
J gene: TRBJ2-7
CDR3 length: 13
CDR3 protein: CASSSPGTSGQYF

V gene: TRBV29-1
J gene: TRBJ2-1
CDR3 length: 16
CDR3 protein: CSVEPGPGGSYNEQFF

V gene: TRBV2
J gene: TRBJ2-1
CDR3 length: 16
CDR3 protein: CASSVSGMSSYNEQFF

V gene: TRBV4-1
J gene: TRBJ2-5
CDR3 length: 16
CDR3 protein: CASSQVTLAEVETQYF

V gene: TRBV28
J gene: TRBJ2-5
CDR3 length: 15
CDR3 protein: CASSLLATSGETQYF

V gene: TRBV11-3
J gene: TRBJ2-2
CDR3 length: 14
CDR3 protein: CASSSGQLGGELFF

V gene: TRBV7-9
J gene: TRBJ2-7
CDR3 length: 14
CDR3 protein: CASSLALLSYEQYF